The T cell receptor (beta chain) described here comes from a study of T cell clonality in common variable immunodeficiency. Findings and limits, study-wide: In common variable immunodeficiency, TCR beta chains reportedly carried fewer deletions and N-nucleotide insertions. TCRbeta clonality was increased in CVID versus healthy controls.

Patients and controls were mostly of Caucasian heritage. V trimming: 4 bases; J trimming: 0 bases; junction bases outside the gene matches: 7. This CDR3 spans 17 amino acids. Germline loops: CDR1 SGDLS, CDR2 YYNGEE. The protocol was immunoSEQ multiplex PCR, while the TCRdb copy is restricted to in-frame clones and leaves out a portion. The profile covers approximately 37,000 clones, none occurring a single time. Ten or more counts support this clone. Its antigen is still unknown. The read terminates 3 residues before the CDR3 end, so the remaining end is supplied by the germline J gene. The clonotype originates from a person aged 18 to 70 in good health. The V gene is TRBV9, the J gene TRBJ1-1; 12 bases agree with TRBD1. Source material: peripheral blood mononuclear cells. The CDR3 bases that were read are TGTGCCAGCAGCCCGGGGACAGGGGGCCCCATGAACACTGAA. This codes for CASSPGTGGPMNTE. The whole CDR3 sequence is CASSPGTGGPMNTEAFF.